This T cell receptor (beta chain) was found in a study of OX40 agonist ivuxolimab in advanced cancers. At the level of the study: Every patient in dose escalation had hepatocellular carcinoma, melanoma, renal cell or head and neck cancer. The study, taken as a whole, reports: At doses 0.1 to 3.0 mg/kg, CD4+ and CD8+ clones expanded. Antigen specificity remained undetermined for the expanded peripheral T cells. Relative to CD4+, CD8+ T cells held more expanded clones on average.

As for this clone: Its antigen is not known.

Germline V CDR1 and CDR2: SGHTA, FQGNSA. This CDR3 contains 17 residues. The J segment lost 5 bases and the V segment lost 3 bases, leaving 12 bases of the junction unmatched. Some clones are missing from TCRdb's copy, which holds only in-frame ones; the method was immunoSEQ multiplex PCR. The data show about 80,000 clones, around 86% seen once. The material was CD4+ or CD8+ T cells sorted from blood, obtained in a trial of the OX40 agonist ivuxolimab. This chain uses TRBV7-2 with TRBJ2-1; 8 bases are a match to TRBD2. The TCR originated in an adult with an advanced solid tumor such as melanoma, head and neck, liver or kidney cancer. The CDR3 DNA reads TGTGCCAGCAGCTTTGTGGCGGGGGGCCCATATAACAATGAGCAGTTCTTC. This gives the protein CASSFVAGGPYNNEQFF.